Listed here are 8 T cell receptor beta chains from one sample, sequenced in a study of immune characterization of retroperitoneal liposarcoma. TCRdb processed the PCR reads anew with MiXCR; each CDR3 protein has one entry. The sample yields approximately 7,100 distinct CDR3 sequences, 25% to 30% seen once. Material for sequencing was blood. The source is a male donor with retroperitoneal liposarcoma.

The genes are TRBV11-3 and TRBJ2-3; D may be TRBD1 (5 bases). The CDR3 runs to 14 residues. Trimming stripped 4 bases from V and 0 bases from J, with 8 bases between. CDR1 SGHNT and CDR2 YENEEA come from the germline V gene. CDR3 amino acids: CASSSQESTDTQYF. The CDR3 DNA reads as TGTGCCAGCAGCTCACAGGAGAGCACAGATACGCAGTATTTT.

The gene calls are TRBV7-8 and TRBJ2-2; 8 nucleotides agree with TRBD2. In germline, CDR1 is SGHVS, CDR2 FQNEAQ. The CDR3 has 16 amino acids. With V trimmed by 5 bases and J by 5 bases, 10 bases remained unmatched. The CDR3 nucleotides are TGTGCCAGCAGCCACGGGGGGGACTCAATGACCGGGGAGCTGTTTTTT. The encoded protein is CASSHGGDSMTGELFF.

The chain links TRBV12-5 to TRBJ2-1, with 8 bases fitting TRBD2. This CDR3 is built from 15 residues. Germline CDR1 LGHNT, CDR2 FRNRAP. V shed 7 bases and J 6 bases; nucleotides not matched to a gene: 11. The CDR3 DNA reads TGTGCTAGTGCCCCGGGAGGGCTTCTGACCAATGAGCAGTTCTTC. As protein: CASAPGGLLTNEQFF.

This clonotype was seen a handful of times. This may arise from a read error, as a much more abundant clone is one base away. V and J are TRBV6-6 and TRBJ2-1; TRBD2 might be the D (6 bases). V was trimmed by 0 bases and J by 13 bases, leaving 13 bases between them. CDR1 is MNHNY, CDR2 SVGAGI, per germline (reference sequence). This CDR3 spans 13 amino acids. CDR3 amino acids: CASSYSSRETQFF. The CDR3 DNA is TGTGCCAGCAGTTACTCGTCTCGGGAGACCCAGTTCTTC.

This clonotype was seen a handful of times. At one end, the junction sequence differs from germline, possibly due to a read error. This chain joins TRBV4-1 and TRBJ2-2; 8 bases map to TRBD2. The germline V gene has CDR1 MGHRA and CDR2 YSYEKL. The CDR3 totals 18 residues. The CDR3 DNA reads TGTGCCAGCAGCAAAAGCGGTAGCGGGAAGGCGAACACCGGGGAGCTGTTTTTT. As protein: CASSKSGSGKANTGELFF.

The table lists this clonotype with a few counts. The genes are TRBV6-5 and TRBJ1-2, with D possibly TRBD1 on 6 matching bases. The CDR3 extends over 13 amino acids. Trimming shortened V by 5 bases and J by 6 bases, and 13 bases separated the two germline ends. Germline values: CDR1 MNHEY, CDR2 SVGAGI. The CDR3 is CASSTTGRDGYTF. CDR3 nucleotide sequence: TGTGCCAGCAGTACAACAGGGAGGGATGGCTACACCTTC.

The genes are TRBV6-4 and TRBJ2-3; TRBD1 agrees at 10 bases. The CDR3 extends over 15 amino acids. Trimming took 3 bases from V and 2 from J; bases not matched to a gene: 2. The germline CDR1 and CDR2 sequences are MRHNA and SNTAGT. CDR3 sequence reads: CASSEGQGHTDTQYF. The DNA of the CDR3 is TGTGCCAGCAGTGAGGGACAGGGGCACACAGATACGCAGTATTTT.

In its sample, this clonotype was seen many times. A clone one base away is much larger, so this may be a read error. This sequence joins TRBV6-1 and TRBJ2-1, with TRBD2 as a possible D gene (6 bases). Germline V gene sequence: CDR1 MNHNS, CDR2 SASEGT. Trimming shortened V by 1 base and J by 10 bases, and 14 bases separated the two germline ends. CDR3 length: 14 amino acids. CDR3 sequence (DNA): TGTGCCAGCAGTGAAGGCGGTAGCGGCTACGAGCAGTTCTTC. Its protein product is CASSEGGSGYEQFF.